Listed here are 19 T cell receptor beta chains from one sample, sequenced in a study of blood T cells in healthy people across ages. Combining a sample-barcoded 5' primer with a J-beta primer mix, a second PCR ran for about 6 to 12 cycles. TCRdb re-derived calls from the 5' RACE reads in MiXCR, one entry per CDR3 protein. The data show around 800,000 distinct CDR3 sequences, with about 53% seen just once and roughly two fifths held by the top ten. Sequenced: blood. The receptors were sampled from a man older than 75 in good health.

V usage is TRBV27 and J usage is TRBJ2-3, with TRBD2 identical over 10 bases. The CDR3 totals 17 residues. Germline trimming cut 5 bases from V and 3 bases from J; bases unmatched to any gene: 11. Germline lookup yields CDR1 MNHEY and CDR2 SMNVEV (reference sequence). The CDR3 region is CASSLQLGAGGTDTQYF. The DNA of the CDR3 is TGTGCCAGCAGTCTCCAATTGGGAGCGGGAGGGACAGATACGCAGTATTTT.

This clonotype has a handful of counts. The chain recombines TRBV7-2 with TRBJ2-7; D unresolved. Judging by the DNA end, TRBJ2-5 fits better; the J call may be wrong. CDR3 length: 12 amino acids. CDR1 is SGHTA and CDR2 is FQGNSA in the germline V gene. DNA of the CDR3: TGTGCCAGCAGCTTAGAGTATGAGACCCAGTACTTC. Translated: CASSLEYETQYF.

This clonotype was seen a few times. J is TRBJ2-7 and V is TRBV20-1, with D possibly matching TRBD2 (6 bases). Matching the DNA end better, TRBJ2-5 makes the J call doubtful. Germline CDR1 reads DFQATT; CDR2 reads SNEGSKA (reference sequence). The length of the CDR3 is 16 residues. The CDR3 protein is CSARVLRLAFFETQYF. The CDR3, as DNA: TGCAGTGCTAGAGTTCTCCGGCTAGCGTTTTTTGAGACCCAGTACTTC.

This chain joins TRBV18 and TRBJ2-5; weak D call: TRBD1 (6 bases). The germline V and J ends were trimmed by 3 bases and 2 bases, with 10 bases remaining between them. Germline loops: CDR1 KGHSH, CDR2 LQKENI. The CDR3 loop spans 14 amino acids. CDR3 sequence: CASSPGHQQETQYF. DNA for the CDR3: TGTGCCAGCTCACCGGGACACCAGCAAGAGACCCAGTACTTC.

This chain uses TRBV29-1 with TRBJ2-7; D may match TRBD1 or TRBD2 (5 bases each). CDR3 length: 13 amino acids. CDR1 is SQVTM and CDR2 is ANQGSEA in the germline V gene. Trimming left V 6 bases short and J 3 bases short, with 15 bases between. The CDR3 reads CSVRNQGVYEQYF. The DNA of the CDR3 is TGCAGCGTACGCAACCAGGGAGTCTACGAGCAGTACTTC.

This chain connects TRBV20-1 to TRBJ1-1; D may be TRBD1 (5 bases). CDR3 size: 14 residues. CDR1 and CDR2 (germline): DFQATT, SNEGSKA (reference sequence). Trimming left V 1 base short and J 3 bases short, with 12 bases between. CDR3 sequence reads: CSARAGAGDTEAFF. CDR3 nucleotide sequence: TGCAGTGCTAGAGCGGGAGCGGGGGACACTGAAGCTTTCTTT.

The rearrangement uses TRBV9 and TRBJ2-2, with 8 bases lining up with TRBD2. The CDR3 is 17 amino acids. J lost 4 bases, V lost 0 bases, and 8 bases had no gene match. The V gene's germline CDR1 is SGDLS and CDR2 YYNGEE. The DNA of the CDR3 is TGTGCCAGCAGCGTAGACCCTAGCGGGCTCACCACCGGGGAGCTGTTTTTT. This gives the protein CASSVDPSGLTTGELFF.

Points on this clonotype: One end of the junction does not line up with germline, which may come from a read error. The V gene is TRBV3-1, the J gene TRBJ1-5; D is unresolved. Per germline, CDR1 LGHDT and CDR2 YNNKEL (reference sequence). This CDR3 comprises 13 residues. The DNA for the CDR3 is TGTGACAGCAGCCAATTGCGCAATCAGCCCCAGCATTTT. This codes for CDSSQLRNQPQHF.

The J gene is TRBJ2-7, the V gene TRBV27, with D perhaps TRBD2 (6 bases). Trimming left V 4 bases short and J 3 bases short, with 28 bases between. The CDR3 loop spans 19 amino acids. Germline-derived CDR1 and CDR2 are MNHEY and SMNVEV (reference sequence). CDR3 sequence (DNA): TGTGCCAGCAGTTCGAAAGGGATAATGTGGGCTACGGGGGACTACGAGCAGTACTTC. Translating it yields CASSSKGIMWATGDYEQYF.

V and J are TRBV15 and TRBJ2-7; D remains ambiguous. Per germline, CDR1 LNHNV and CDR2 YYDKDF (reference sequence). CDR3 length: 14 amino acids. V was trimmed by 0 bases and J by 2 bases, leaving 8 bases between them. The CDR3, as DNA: TGTGCCACCAGCAGAGATGTGGTGGCCTACGAGCAGTACTTC. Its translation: CATSRDVVAYEQYF.

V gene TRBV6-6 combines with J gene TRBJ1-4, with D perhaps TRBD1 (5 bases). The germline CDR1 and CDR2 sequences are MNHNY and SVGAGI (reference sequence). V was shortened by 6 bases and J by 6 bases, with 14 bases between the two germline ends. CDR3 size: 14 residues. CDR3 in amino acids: CASSAGRLDEKLFF. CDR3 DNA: TGTGCCAGCAGCGCGGGACGGCTGGATGAAAAACTGTTTTTT.

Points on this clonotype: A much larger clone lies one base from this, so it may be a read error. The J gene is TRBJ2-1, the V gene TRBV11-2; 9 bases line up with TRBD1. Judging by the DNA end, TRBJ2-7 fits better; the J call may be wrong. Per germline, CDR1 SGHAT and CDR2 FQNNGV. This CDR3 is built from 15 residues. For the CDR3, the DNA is TGTGCCAGCAGCTCCGGACAGGGGACCTACAATGAGCAGTACTTC. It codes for CASSSGQGTYNEQYF.

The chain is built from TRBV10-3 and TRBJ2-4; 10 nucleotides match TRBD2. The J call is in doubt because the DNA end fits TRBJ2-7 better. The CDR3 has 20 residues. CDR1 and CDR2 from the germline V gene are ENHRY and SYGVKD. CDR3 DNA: TGTGCCATCAGTGAGTCATGGACAGGAGGGCGGCTAGCGGGAGTCTACGAGCAGTACTTC. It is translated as CAISESWTGGRLAGVYEQYF.

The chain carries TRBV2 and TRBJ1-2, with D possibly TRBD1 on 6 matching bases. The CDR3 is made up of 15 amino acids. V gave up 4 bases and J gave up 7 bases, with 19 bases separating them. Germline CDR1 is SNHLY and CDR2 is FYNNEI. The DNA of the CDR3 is TGTGCCAGCAGTGGGACACAGGGTAGGCGCGGTGGCTACACCTTC. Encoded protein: CASSGTQGRRGGYTF.

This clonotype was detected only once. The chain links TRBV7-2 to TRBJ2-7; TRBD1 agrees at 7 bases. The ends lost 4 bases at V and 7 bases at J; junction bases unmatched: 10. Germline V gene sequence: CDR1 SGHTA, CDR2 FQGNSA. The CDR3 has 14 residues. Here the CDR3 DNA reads TGTGCCAGCAGCTGGACCAACAGGGGAAATGAGCAGTACTTC. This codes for CASSWTNRGNEQYF.

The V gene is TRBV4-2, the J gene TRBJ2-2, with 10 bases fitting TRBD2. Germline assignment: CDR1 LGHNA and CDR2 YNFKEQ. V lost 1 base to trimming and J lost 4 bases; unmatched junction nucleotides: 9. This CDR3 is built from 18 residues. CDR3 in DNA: TGTGCCAGCAGCCAAGGTCGGGCGGGACTAGCGACCACCGGGGAGCTGTTTTTT. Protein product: CASSQGRAGLATTGELFF.

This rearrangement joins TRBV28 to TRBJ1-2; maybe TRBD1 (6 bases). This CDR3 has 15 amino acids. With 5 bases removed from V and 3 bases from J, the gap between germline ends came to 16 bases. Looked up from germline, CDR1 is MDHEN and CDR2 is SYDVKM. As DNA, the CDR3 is TGTGCCAGCAGTCCTCCCGCGGGGGCGGACTATGGCTACACCTTC. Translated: CASSPPAGADYGYTF.

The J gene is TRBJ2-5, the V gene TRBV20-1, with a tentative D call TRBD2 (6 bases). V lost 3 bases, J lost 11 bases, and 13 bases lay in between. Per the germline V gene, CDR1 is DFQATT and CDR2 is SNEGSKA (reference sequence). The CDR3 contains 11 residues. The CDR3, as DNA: TGCAGTGCTAGGGAAAGCGGGTTACAGTACTTC. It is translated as CSARESGLQYF.

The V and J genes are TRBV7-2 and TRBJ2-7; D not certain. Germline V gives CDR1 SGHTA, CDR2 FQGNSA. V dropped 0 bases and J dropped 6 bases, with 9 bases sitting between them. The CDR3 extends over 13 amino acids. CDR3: CASSLAPSREQYF. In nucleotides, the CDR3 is TGTGCCAGCAGCTTAGCCCCCTCTCGCGAGCAGTACTTC.